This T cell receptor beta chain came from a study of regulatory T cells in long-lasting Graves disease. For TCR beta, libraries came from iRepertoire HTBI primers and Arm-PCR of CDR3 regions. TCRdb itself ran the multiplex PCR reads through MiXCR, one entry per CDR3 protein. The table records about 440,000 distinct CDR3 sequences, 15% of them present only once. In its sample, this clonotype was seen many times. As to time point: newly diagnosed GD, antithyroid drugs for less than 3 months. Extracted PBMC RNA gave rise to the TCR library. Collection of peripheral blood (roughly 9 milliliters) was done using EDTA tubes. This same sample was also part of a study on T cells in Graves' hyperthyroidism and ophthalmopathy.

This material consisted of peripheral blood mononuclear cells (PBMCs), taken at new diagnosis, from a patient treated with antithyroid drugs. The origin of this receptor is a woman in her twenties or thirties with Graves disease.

CDR3 nucleotide sequence: TGTGCCAGCAGCTTGAGCGGGCCGGACGAGCAGTACTTC. Its protein product is CASSLSGPDEQYF. The V call is TRBV5-6, the J call TRBJ2-7; D is perhaps TRBD2 (6 bases). The V gene's germline CDR1 is SGHDT and CDR2 YYEEEE. The CDR3 sequence is 13 residues long. V gave up 1 base and J gave up 5 bases, with 10 bases separating them.